The clone carrying this TCR beta chain was detected ten times or more. Ophthalmopathy patients showed a Clinical Activity Score of at least 3, NOSPECS grade of at least 4 and duration under 3 months. Diagnostic decisions used clinical symptoms, serum thyroxine and TRAb, thyroid ultrasound and orbital computed tomography. This sample holds PBMCs from about 10 ml fresh peripheral blood. TCR beta CDR3 sequences were amplified from RNA transcripts. Using the HTBI primer set, a first-round RT-PCR was run on the TCR CDR3. TCRdb ran MiXCR on the multiplex PCR reads and lists one entry per CDR3 protein. The data hold a few hundred thousand distinct CDR3 sequences, with about a sixth observed a single time. Germline lookup yields CDR1 SNHLY and CDR2 FYNNEI. The length of the CDR3 is 16 residues. V gave up 8 bases and J gave up 0 bases; unmatched junction bases: 8. This record belongs to a study of T cells in Graves' hyperthyroidism and ophthalmopathy.

The TCR comes from a woman in her thirties or forties with Graves' ophthalmopathy. The V gene is TRBV2, the J gene TRBJ1-5; TRBD1 matches 9 bases. Sequencing was done on a sample of blood. In nucleotides, the CDR3 is TGTGCCAGCTCCGGACAGGGGCTTTATAGCAATCAGCCCCAGCATTTT. Its protein is CASSGQGLYSNQPQHF.